This T cell receptor beta chain was sequenced in a study of blood T cell repertoires in COVID-19. As for the study in general: Both acute and convalescent COVID-19 samples were obtained from the United States, Italy and Spain. PBMCs, B-cell-depleted T cells, or T cells provided the cDNA or gDNA that made up the material.

From germline, CDR1 is SGDLS and CDR2 YYNGEE. This CDR3 is built from 18 residues. V shed 4 bases, J shed 4 bases, and the junction held 9 bases outside the gene matches. Source study methods: Amplification with reference gene primers provided the estimates of nucleated cell counts. Assay: immunoSEQ multiplex PCR; the TCRdb copy retains only in-frame clones and omits some. The V and J calls and clone size are taken from that table; D and trimming were inferred from the DNA. The data show 310,000 or so clones, around nine tenths seen once. Specimen: peripheral blood. V and J are TRBV9 and TRBJ2-6, with TRBD1 identical over 12 bases. This TCR was recovered from an older man with acute or convalescent COVID-19. The CDR3 nucleotides read TGTGCCAGCAGCTCAACGGGACAGGGGGCCGTAGGGGCCAACGTCCTGACTTTC. This translates into CASSSTGQGAVGANVLTF.